Detailed here is one TCR beta chain. The sample comes from a study of control samples from healthy donors and cancer patients. TCRdb keeps only in-frame clones here, not all; method: immunoSEQ multiplex PCR. This table holds 100,000 to 150,000 clones, roughly 89% found once. The sample comprised blood. The sequence came from a man aged 18 to 30 in good health.

The CDR3 spells CASSPAWLAGGTTDTQYF. The CDR3 region has the DNA TGTGCCAGCAGCCCCGCTTGGCTAGCGGGGGGGACCACAGATACGCAGTATTTT. V gene TRBV28 combines with J gene TRBJ2-3, with 12 nucleotides matching TRBD2. CDR1 is MDHEN and CDR2 is SYDVKM in the germline V gene. This CDR3 contains 18 residues. V was pared by 6 bases and J by 2 bases, with 12 bases of the junction left unmatched.